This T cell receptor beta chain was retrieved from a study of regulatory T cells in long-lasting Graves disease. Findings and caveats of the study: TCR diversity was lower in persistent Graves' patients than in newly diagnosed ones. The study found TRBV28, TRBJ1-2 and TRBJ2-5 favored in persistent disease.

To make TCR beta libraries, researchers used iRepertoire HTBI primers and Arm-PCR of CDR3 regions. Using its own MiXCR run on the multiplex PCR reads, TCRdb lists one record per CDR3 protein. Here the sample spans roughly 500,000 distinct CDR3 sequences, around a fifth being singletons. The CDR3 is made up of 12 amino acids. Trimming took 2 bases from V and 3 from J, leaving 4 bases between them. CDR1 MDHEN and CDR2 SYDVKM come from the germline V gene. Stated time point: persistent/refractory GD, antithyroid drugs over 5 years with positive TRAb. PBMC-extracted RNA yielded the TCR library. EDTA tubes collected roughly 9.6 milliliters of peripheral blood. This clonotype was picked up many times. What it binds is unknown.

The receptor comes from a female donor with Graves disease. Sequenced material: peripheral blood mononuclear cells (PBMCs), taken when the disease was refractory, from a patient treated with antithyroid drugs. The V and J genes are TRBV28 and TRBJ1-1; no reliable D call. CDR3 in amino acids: CASSLIHTEAFF. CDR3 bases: TGTGCCAGCAGTTTAATACACACTGAAGCTTTCTTT.